The 8 T cell receptor beta chains given below trace back to one sample, sequenced in a study of T-cell memory formation after mild COVID-19. TCRdb used MiXCR to reprocess the 5' RACE reads, holding one entry per CDR3 protein. The top ten clones hold roughly 3.9% of a sample with around 200,000 distinct CDR3 sequences, less than 20% of them seen once. Source material: PBMCs or a T cell subset sorted from them (not recorded which). These receptors were taken from a man between 18 and 35 years old who had mild COVID-19 (a few samples of this study predate the infection). Cell type and time point are not known.

The chain joins TRBV12-3 or TRBV12-4 to TRBJ2-4, with TRBD2 identical over 7 bases. The CDR3 sequence is 14 residues long. Trimming removed 6 bases from V and 1 base from J; junction bases left unmatched: 3. CDR3 DNA sequence: TGTGCCAGCAGCACGACTAGCGCCAAAAACATTCAGTACTTC. Protein: CASSTTSAKNIQYF.

Worth noting for this clonotype: A read error may produce the germline difference seen at one junction end. This chain joins TRBV4-1 and TRBJ2-7, with TRBD1 identical over 9 bases. The CDR3 consists of 15 residues. Germline lookup yields CDR1 MGHRA and CDR2 YSYEKL. The CDR3 sequence is CASNQPGTGRIEQYF. CDR3 nucleotides: TGCGCCAGCAACCAACCTGGGACAGGGCGGATCGAGCAGTACTTC.

The rearrangement uses TRBV11-2 and TRBJ2-7; TRBD1 might be the D (6 bases). CDR3 size: 14 residues. The V gene's germline CDR1 is SGHAT and CDR2 FQNNGV. The V and J ends lost 2 bases and 0 bases respectively, with 8 bases between them. This CDR3 reads CASSLNRVSYEQYF. CDR3 nucleotides: TGTGCCAGCAGCTTAAACAGGGTCTCCTACGAGCAGTACTTC.

The CDR3 DNA sequence: TGCAGTGCTATACCGGGACAGCGAACGTCCTACAATGAGCAGTTCTTC. It yields the protein CSAIPGQRTSYNEQFF. This chain joins TRBV20-1 and TRBJ2-1; 7 bases align to TRBD1. Germline CDR1 and CDR2: DFQATT and SNEGSKA (reference sequence). J was trimmed by 1 base and V by 4 bases; bases with no gene match: 10. The CDR3 runs 16 residues.

This clonotype was found a few times. The chain recombines TRBV20-1 with TRBJ2-1; 10 nucleotides line up with TRBD2. This CDR3 is 15 amino acids long. The trim removed 2 bases at V and 4 bases at J, leaving 5 bases unmatched. Germline CDR1 is DFQATT and CDR2 is SNEGSKA (reference sequence). CDR3 nucleotide sequence: TGCAGTGCTAGACTAGCGGGGGTTTCGTACAATGAGCAGTTCTTC. It yields the protein CSARLAGVSYNEQFF.

This chain uses TRBV5-6 with TRBJ2-3, with a possible D match to TRBD1 (6 bases). The V end was cut by 3 bases, the J end by 4 bases, with 18 bases between. The CDR3 length is 16 residues. Germline assignment: CDR1 SGHDT and CDR2 YYEEEE. The CDR3 is CASSWIGGSEADTQYF. The CDR3, as DNA: TGTGCCAGCAGCTGGATAGGGGGATCGGAGGCAGATACGCAGTATTTT. The full variable domain, completed using reference TRBV5-6 and TRBJ2-3, is DAGVTQSPTHLIKTRGQQVTLRCSPKSGHDTVSWYQQALGQGPQFIFQYYEEEERQRGNFPDRFSGHQFPNYSSELNVNALLLGDSALYLCASSWIGGSEADTQYFGPGTRLTVL.

The J gene is TRBJ1-4, the V gene TRBV7-2, with D maybe TRBD1 (5 bases). V lost 1 base, J lost 10 bases, and 13 bases lay in between. Germline assignment: CDR1 SGHTA and CDR2 FQGNSA. This CDR3 is built from 14 residues. The CDR3 here is CASSLVTRGGKLFF. CDR3 coding DNA: TGTGCCAGCAGCTTAGTAACGAGGGGAGGAAAACTGTTTTTT.

The chain combines TRBV5-1 with TRBJ2-2; D is possibly TRBD2 (6 bases). Germline assignment: CDR1 SGHRS and CDR2 YFSETQ. The CDR3 extends over 15 amino acids. Trimming stripped 4 bases from V and 2 bases from J, with 12 bases between. Here the CDR3 DNA reads TGCGCCAGCAGCCGCCCGGGACTTAACACCGGGGAGCTGTTTTTT. Its protein product is CASSRPGLNTGELFF.